These T cell receptor beta chains were read from a single sample in a study of vaccination effects on CD4 cells after COVID-19. Their specific antigens are unknown. The method was immunoSEQ multiplex PCR; TCRdb's version includes in-frame clones alone and lacks a portion of them. The sample records some 31,000 clones, approximately 70% being singletons. The source material was CD4+ T cells from PBMCs cultured without peptide, sampled before COVID-19 vaccination. Every receptor here comes from a human donor who received a COVID-19 vaccine. CDR3s include the opening cysteine and the closing phenylalanine or tryptophan. A D gene is named only where the DNA matches it firmly. Expanded clones are given a class, and other clones once, few, many or no size at all.

J gene: TRBJ2-1; CDR3 length: 12; V gene: TRBV7-2; clone size: once; D gene: .; CDR3 protein: CASSPSYNEQFF; CDR3 DNA: TGTGCCAGCTCCCCATCCTACAATGAGCAGTTCTTC
J gene: TRBJ2-7; CDR3 length: 15; V gene: TRBV3-1/TRBV3-2; clone size: .; D gene: .; CDR3 protein: CASSQDFLARYEQYF; CDR3 DNA: TGTGCCAGCAGCCAAGATTTCTTGGCCAGGTACGAGCAGTACTTC
J gene: TRBJ1-1; CDR3 length: 14; V gene: TRBV5-1; clone size: few; D gene: .; CDR3 protein: CASSLPGRDTEAFF; CDR3 DNA: TGCGCCAGCAGCTTACCCGGGAGGGACACTGAAGCTTTCTTT
J gene: TRBJ2-6; CDR3 length: 14; V gene: TRBV27; clone size: few; D gene: .; CDR3 protein: CASRSLSGANVLTF; CDR3 DNA: TGTGCCAGCAGGTCACTCTCTGGGGCCAACGTCCTGACTTTC
J gene: TRBJ2-3; CDR3 length: 14; V gene: TRBV29-1; clone size: .; D gene: TRBD2; CDR3 protein: CSAPGTSGTDTQYF; CDR3 DNA: TGCAGCGCTCCCGGGACTAGTGGCACAGATACGCAGTATTTT
J gene: TRBJ2-3; CDR3 length: 15; V gene: TRBV5-4; clone size: once; D gene: TRBD2; CDR3 protein: CASSLDQRELDTQYF; CDR3 DNA: TGTGCCAGCAGCTTGGATCAGCGGGAACTAGATACGCAGTATTTT
J gene: TRBJ2-6; CDR3 length: 17; V gene: TRBV5-1; clone size: .; D gene: TRBD1; CDR3 protein: CASSSGTGGSGANVLTF; CDR3 DNA: TGCGCCAGCAGCTCCGGGACAGGGGGCTCTGGGGCCAACGTCCTGACTTTC
J gene: TRBJ1-2; CDR3 length: 14; V gene: TRBV15; clone size: .; D gene: TRBD1; CDR3 protein: CATSRGTGLDGYTF; CDR3 DNA: TGTGCCACCAGCAGAGGGACAGGGTTGGATGGCTACACCTTC
J gene: TRBJ2-5; CDR3 length: 14; V gene: TRBV7-2; clone size: .; D gene: .; CDR3 protein: CASSLVGGQETQYF; CDR3 DNA: TGTGCCAGCAGCTTAGTGGGGGGCCAAGAGACCCAGTACTTC
J gene: TRBJ1-2; CDR3 length: 18; V gene: TRBV19; clone size: .; D gene: TRBD1; CDR3 protein: CASIGPGGDRGGFLGYTF; CDR3 DNA: TGTGCCAGTATTGGCCCTGGCGGGGACAGGGGAGGATTTTTGGGCTACACCTTC
J gene: TRBJ2-5; CDR3 length: 17; V gene: TRBV18; clone size: .; D gene: TRBD2; CDR3 protein: CASSPRGLAGGQETQYF; CDR3 DNA: TGTGCCAGCTCACCAAGGGGACTAGCGGGGGGACAAGAGACCCAGTACTTC
J gene: TRBJ1-2; CDR3 length: 15; V gene: TRBV29-1; clone size: .; D gene: .; CDR3 protein: CSVVPRHLRGNGYTF; CDR3 DNA: TGCAGCGTTGTGCCCCGACACCTAAGGGGAAATGGCTACACCTTC
J gene: TRBJ1-2; CDR3 length: 15; V gene: TRBV15; clone size: .; D gene: TRBD1; CDR3 protein: CATSRDLGQGRGYTF; CDR3 DNA: TGTGCCACCAGCAGAGATTTGGGACAGGGCCGTGGCTACACCTTC
J gene: TRBJ1-5; CDR3 length: 15; V gene: TRBV6-6; clone size: .; D gene: .; CDR3 protein: CASSVGRVSNQPQHF; CDR3 DNA: TGTGCCAGCAGTGTGGGGAGGGTCAGCAATCAGCCCCAGCATTTT
J gene: TRBJ1-1; CDR3 length: 15; V gene: TRBV2; clone size: .; D gene: TRBD1; CDR3 protein: CASSDSRGLDTEAFF; CDR3 DNA: TGTGCCAGCAGTGATAGCAGGGGGCTGGACACTGAAGCTTTCTTT
J gene: TRBJ1-3; CDR3 length: 14; V gene: TRBV21-1; clone size: .; D gene: .; CDR3 protein: CASSSQSSGNTIYF; CDR3 DNA: TGTGCCAGCAGCAGTCAGAGCTCTGGAAACACCATATATTTT
J gene: TRBJ2-7; CDR3 length: 14; V gene: TRBV6-5; clone size: .; D gene: TRBD1; CDR3 protein: CASIDRGSSYEQYF; CDR3 DNA: TGTGCCAGCATAGACAGGGGTTCTTCGTACGAGCAGTACTTC
J gene: TRBJ2-5; CDR3 length: 16; V gene: TRBV5-4; clone size: .; D gene: TRBD2; CDR3 protein: CASSLVSGGAGETQYF; CDR3 DNA: TGTGCCAGCAGCTTGGTTAGCGGGGGGGCTGGAGAGACCCAGTACTTC
J gene: TRBJ1-4; CDR3 length: 15; V gene: TRBV2; clone size: .; D gene: TRBD1; CDR3 protein: CASSEERGPNEKLFF; CDR3 DNA: TGTGCCAGCAGTGAAGAGAGGGGGCCTAATGAAAAACTGTTTTTT
J gene: TRBJ2-3; CDR3 length: 17; V gene: TRBV4-1; clone size: .; D gene: .; CDR3 protein: CASSQELANTFTDTQYF; CDR3 DNA: TGCGCCAGCAGCCAAGAGCTAGCGAACACCTTCACAGATACGCAGTATTTT
J gene: TRBJ2-5; CDR3 length: 14; V gene: TRBV5-4; clone size: .; D gene: .; CDR3 protein: CASSADLRRETQYF; CDR3 DNA: TGTGCCAGCAGCGCGGACCTACGGAGGGAGACCCAGTACTTC
J gene: TRBJ2-4; CDR3 length: 16; V gene: TRBV6-4; clone size: once; D gene: .; CDR3 protein: CASSDSREVAKNIQYF; CDR3 DNA: TGTGCCAGCAGTGACTCGAGGGAGGTGGCCAAAAACATTCAGTACTTC
J gene: TRBJ1-2; CDR3 length: 15; V gene: TRBV4-1; clone size: .; D gene: .; CDR3 protein: CASSQFQSAGYGYTF; CDR3 DNA: TGCGCCAGCAGCCAATTCCAGTCTGCTGGCTATGGCTACACCTTC
J gene: TRBJ2-6; CDR3 length: 17; V gene: TRBV27; clone size: .; D gene: TRBD1; CDR3 protein: CASSPGQGRAGANVLTF; CDR3 DNA: TGTGCCAGCAGTCCGGGACAGGGTCGGGCTGGGGCCAACGTCCTGACTTTC
J gene: TRBJ1-4; CDR3 length: 13; V gene: TRBV30; clone size: once; D gene: .; CDR3 protein: CAWSWGPREKLFF; CDR3 DNA: TGTGCCTGGAGTTGGGGCCCCAGGGAAAAACTGTTTTTT
J gene: TRBJ2-7; CDR3 length: 17; V gene: TRBV4-2; clone size: .; D gene: .; CDR3 protein: CASSQASGVAESYEQYF; CDR3 DNA: TGTGCCAGCAGCCAGGCCTCCGGGGTAGCCGAGTCGTACGAGCAGTACTTC
J gene: TRBJ1-5; CDR3 length: 15; V gene: TRBV10-3; clone size: .; D gene: TRBD1; CDR3 protein: CAISESGGSNQPQHF; CDR3 DNA: TGTGCCATCAGTGAATCAGGGGGTAGCAATCAGCCCCAGCATTTT
J gene: TRBJ2-6; CDR3 length: 18; V gene: TRBV19; clone size: .; D gene: .; CDR3 protein: CASSIDLVGGIGANVLTF; CDR3 DNA: TGTGCCAGTAGTATAGATTTGGTGGGAGGTATTGGGGCCAACGTCCTGACTTTC